The entry below describes one T cell receptor (beta chain). Its antigen is as yet unknown. This entry is derived from a study of beta chain features in type 1 diabetes. Findings and limits, study-wide: Patients and controls would be equally affected if PCR favored shorter templates. All four CD4+ subsets of Type 1 diabetes patients contained TCRB CDR3s that were moderately but significantly shorter.

Germline values: CDR1 LNHDA, CDR2 SQIVND (reference sequence). V gave up 7 bases and J gave up 1 base, with 16 bases separating them. The CDR3 totals 15 residues. Every single donor gave one heparinised blood draw, and these averaged around 0.12 L. Via the markers CD45RO/CCR7/CD25/CD127/CD95/CD27, stem cell-like memory, regulatory, central memory and naive CD4+ cells were sorted. Isolated RNA was reverse transcribed in full, so expressed TCRB transcripts were sequenced. TCRdb keeps only in-frame clones here, not all; method: immunoSEQ multiplex PCR. The data show under 150,000 clones, around 15% seen once.

The J gene is TRBJ1-1, the V gene TRBV19; D is undetermined. This clonotype was sampled from a man aged 18 to 29 with type 1 diabetes. Sequences were obtained from central memory CD4+ T cells from blood. In DNA form, the CDR3 reads TGTGCCAGTAACGAATTGGCTGCAGGGAACACTGAAGCTTTCTTT. Its protein product is CASNELAAGNTEAFF. The full variable domain, in which reference TRBV19 and TRBJ1-1 provide the parts outside the CDR3, is DGGITQSPKYLFRKEGQNVTLSCEQNLNHDAMYWYRQDPGQGLRLIYYSQIVNDFQKGDIAEGYSVSREKKESFPLTVTSAQKNPTAFYLCASNELAAGNTEAFFGQGTRLTVV.